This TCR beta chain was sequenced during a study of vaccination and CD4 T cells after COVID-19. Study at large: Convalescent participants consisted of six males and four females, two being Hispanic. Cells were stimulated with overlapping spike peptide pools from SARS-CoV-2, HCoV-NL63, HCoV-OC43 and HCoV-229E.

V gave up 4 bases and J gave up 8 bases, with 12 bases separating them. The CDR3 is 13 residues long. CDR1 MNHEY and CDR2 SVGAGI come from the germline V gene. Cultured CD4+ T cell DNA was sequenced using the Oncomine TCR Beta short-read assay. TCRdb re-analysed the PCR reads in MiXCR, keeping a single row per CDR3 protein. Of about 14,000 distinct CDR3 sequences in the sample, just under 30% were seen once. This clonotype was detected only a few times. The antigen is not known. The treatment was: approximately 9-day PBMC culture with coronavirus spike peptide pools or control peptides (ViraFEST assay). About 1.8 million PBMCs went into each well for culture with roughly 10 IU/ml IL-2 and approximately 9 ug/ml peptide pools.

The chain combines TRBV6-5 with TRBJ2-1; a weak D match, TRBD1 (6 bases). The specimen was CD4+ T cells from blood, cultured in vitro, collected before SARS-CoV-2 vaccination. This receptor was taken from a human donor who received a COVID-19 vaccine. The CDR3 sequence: CASSSGTSHEQFF. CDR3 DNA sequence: TGTGCCAGCAGTTCCGGGACATCCCATGAGCAGTTCTTC.